Presented here are 19 T cell receptor beta chains from one specimen sequenced in a study of blood T cell repertoires in COVID-19. The table came from immunoSEQ multiplex PCR; TCRdb's copy has only in-frame clones and leaves some out. Here the sample spans roughly 350,000 clones, about 90% being singletons. Sample: peripheral blood. The receptors were gathered from a woman aged 25 to 39 with COVID-19, enrolled during active disease.

This clone was observed a few times. The rearrangement uses TRBV21-1 and TRBJ1-5; the table gives TRBD1 as D, unverified against the DNA. TRBV21-1 is a pseudogene segment. This CDR3 has 15 amino acids. CDR3 loop: CASSKGDTHHQPQHF. DNA of the CDR3: TGTGCCAGCAGCAAAGGGGACACCCACCATCAGCCCCAGCATTTT.

This CDR3 reads CASSVAGTGWYGYTF. The DNA for the CDR3 is TGTGCCAGCAGCGTAGCCGGGACAGGGTGGTATGGCTACACCTTC. This rearrangement joins TRBV9 to TRBJ1-2, with 9 bases identical to TRBD1. Germline V gives CDR1 SGDLS, CDR2 YYNGEE. This CDR3 is 15 amino acids long. The V and J ends lost 0 bases and 5 bases, in that order; junction bases with no gene match: 5.

The chain has TRBV6-5 and TRBJ1-5; TRBD1 aligns across 7 bases. There are 15 residues in the CDR3. The germline gives CDR1 MNHEY, CDR2 SVGAGI. With 6 bases clipped from V and 5 bases from J, the junction kept 10 bases outside the gene matches. The CDR3 DNA sequence: TGTGCCAGCAGATCCTCGATAGGGGGCCATCAGCCCCAGCATTTT. Residues: CASRSSIGGHQPQHF.

The chain recombines TRBV19 with TRBJ1-5; weak D call: TRBD1 (6 bases). CDR3 size: 15 residues. Trimming stripped 9 bases from V and 4 bases from J, with 19 bases between. Germline V gives CDR1 LNHDA, CDR2 SQIVND (reference sequence). For the CDR3, the DNA is TGTGCCAGCGAAACAGGGCCTTATCAGAATCAGCCCCAGCATTTT. Translating it yields CASETGPYQNQPQHF.

The chain is built from TRBV27 and TRBJ2-3; 13 bases match TRBD2. CDR1 and CDR2 from the germline V gene are MNHEY and SMNVEV (reference sequence). V lost 5 bases to trimming and J lost 4 bases; unmatched junction nucleotides: 9. This CDR3 region has 17 residues. The CDR3 nucleotides are TGTGCCAGCAGTCAGGAGGGACTAGCGGGAAGTTCAGATACGCAGTATTTT. Residues: CASSQEGLAGSSDTQYF.

This clone was recorded once. This sequence joins TRBV4-1 and TRBJ2-7, with 7 nucleotides matching TRBD1. Germline CDR1 MGHRA, CDR2 YSYEKL. CDR3 length: 16 amino acids. After removal of 4 bases from V and 3 bases from J, the junction contained 12 bases not matched to a gene. For the CDR3, the DNA is TGCGCCAGCAGCCCGAGGGTACAGGGGACGATCTACGAGCAGTACTTC. It translates to CASSPRVQGTIYEQYF.

In its sample, this clone was seen once. This chain links TRBV6-2 or TRBV6-3 with TRBJ2-7; 9 positions agree with TRBD2. CDR1 and CDR2 from the germline V gene are MNHEY and SVGEGT. J lost 4 bases, V lost 2 bases, and 6 bases had no gene match. CDR3 length: 15 residues. The DNA of the CDR3 is TGTGCCAGCAGTTACAGGTTAGCGGGAGTGTACGAGCAGTACTTC. Translated, it gives CASSYRLAGVYEQYF.

The chain is built from TRBV9 and TRBJ1-2; 7 bases align to TRBD1. The CDR3 runs to 18 residues. The junction had 11 bases not matched to a gene; V was cut back by 0 bases and J by 0 bases. Germline CDR1 is SGDLS and CDR2 is YYNGEE. CDR3 bases: TGTGCCAGCAGCGTAGCTCTAGGGGGCTCGGGAACTAACTATGGCTACACCTTC. Its translation is CASSVALGGSGTNYGYTF.

The genes are TRBV24-1 and TRBJ1-2, with a possible D match to TRBD1 (6 bases). The CDR3 runs to 12 residues. CDR1 and CDR2 (germline): KGHDR, SFDVKD. V dropped 3 bases and J dropped 6 bases, with 7 bases sitting between them. Written as DNA, the CDR3 is TGTGCCACCAGTGATCGGGACAATGGCTACACCTTC. It translates to CATSDRDNGYTF.

V gene TRBV14 combines with J gene TRBJ2-5; D is undetermined. The V end was cut by 0 bases, the J end by 2 bases, with 10 bases between. The CDR3 spans 15 residues. Germline V gives CDR1 SGHDN, CDR2 FVKESK. The CDR3 coding sequence is TGTGCCAGCAGCCAAGAAGGAGACCTACAAGAGACCCAGTACTTC. It specifies CASSQEGDLQETQYF.

This clone came up once. This chain links TRBV5-1 with TRBJ1-1; TRBD1 might be the D (5 bases). Deletions cut 0 bases from V and 2 bases from J, with 11 bases between. The CDR3 covers 15 residues. The germline CDR1 and CDR2 sequences are SGHRS and YFSETQ. The CDR3: CASSLVPGLNTEAFF. CDR3 nucleotides: TGCGCCAGCAGCTTGGTCCCAGGGTTAAACACTGAAGCTTTCTTT.

The chain employs TRBV6-5 and TRBJ2-5, with TRBD1 matching 7 bases. Looked up from germline, CDR1 is MNHEY and CDR2 is SVGAGI. V lost 4 bases to trimming and J lost 5 bases; unmatched junction nucleotides: 7. This CDR3 has 14 amino acids. The CDR3, as DNA: TGTGCCAGCAGTTCATTAGGGGGCGGGGAGACCCAGTACTTC. Its protein is CASSSLGGGETQYF.

V gene TRBV7-2 combines with J gene TRBJ2-7, with D maybe TRBD2 (5 bases). Looked up from germline, CDR1 is SGHTA and CDR2 is FQGNSA. The V gene lost 5 bases and the J gene lost 0 bases, with 14 bases spanning the gap. The CDR3 length is 15 residues. The DNA of the CDR3 is TGTGCCAGCAGCGCCCCGACGGGGTTCTCCTACGAGCAGTACTTC. As protein: CASSAPTGFSYEQYF.

The V gene is TRBV3-1 (or the pseudogene TRBV3-2), the J gene TRBJ2-5; TRBD2 matches at 9 bases. The germline CDR1 and CDR2 sequences are LGHDT and YNNKEL (reference sequence). The CDR3 is 16 amino acids. The V gene end was trimmed by 3 bases and the J gene end by 5 bases; junction bases not matched to a gene: 10. CDR3 coding DNA: TGTGCCAGCAGCCATGCCGGCGGGGGGGGCTTGGAGACCCAGTACTTC. Protein product: CASSHAGGGGLETQYF.

The rearrangement uses TRBV3-1 (or the pseudogene TRBV3-2) and TRBJ2-7; 9 bases line up with TRBD1. Looked up from germline, CDR1 is LGHDT and CDR2 is YNNKEL (reference sequence). Unmatched junction bases numbered 4, after V lost 2 bases and J lost 5 bases. The CDR3 totals 14 residues. Here the CDR3 reads CASSQRDRANEQYF. In DNA, the CDR3 is TGTGCCAGCAGCCAAAGGGACAGGGCGAACGAGCAGTACTTC.

The CDR3 DNA reads as TGCGCCAGCAGCCAAGATGTCATGGGCGAAAAACTGTTTTTT. Its protein is CASSQDVMGEKLFF. This chain joins TRBV4-1 and TRBJ1-4; D not certain. The CDR3 contains 14 residues. The germline gives CDR1 MGHRA, CDR2 YSYEKL. V lost 0 bases, J lost 8 bases, and 10 bases lay in between.

The V gene is TRBV5-8, the J gene TRBJ1-5; the D gene is possibly TRBD1 (5 bases). Germline loops: CDR1 SGHTS, CDR2 YDEGEE. Trimming shortened V by 6 bases and J by 3 bases, and 28 bases separated the two germline ends. The CDR3 is 19 amino acids. This CDR3 is CASTLRQGLAREFNQPQHF. The DNA for the CDR3 is TGTGCCAGCACCCTGAGGCAGGGCCTCGCCCGCGAGTTCAATCAGCCCCAGCATTTT.

The V gene is TRBV9, the J gene TRBJ2-7, with TRBD2 matching over 9 bases. Germline CDR1 SGDLS, CDR2 YYNGEE. Trimming cost V 0 bases and J 5 bases; bases outside gene matches: 6. The CDR3 sequence is 15 residues long. The CDR3 region has the DNA TGTGCCAGCAGCGTAGAGGCTAGCGGGAAAAACGAGCAGTACTTC. Protein sequence: CASSVEASGKNEQYF.

The chain uses TRBV19 and TRBJ1-2, with 8 bases that match TRBD1. Germline lookup yields CDR1 LNHDA and CDR2 SQIVND (reference sequence). This CDR3 comprises 15 residues. V lost 5 bases to trimming and J lost 3 bases; unmatched junction nucleotides: 8. This CDR3 is CASSGGQGADYGYTF. The CDR3 bases are TGTGCCAGTAGTGGGGGTCAGGGGGCGGACTATGGCTACACCTTC.